This is a list of T cell receptor beta chains from one sample in a study of blood T cell repertoires in COVID-19. TCRdb's table, derived via immunoSEQ multiplex PCR, lists solely in-frame clones and lacks some. The data hold approximately 27,000 clones, with 85% to 90% observed a single time. Material: peripheral blood. The origin of the receptors is a man aged 55 to 70 with acute or convalescent COVID-19. The CDR3 runs from the conserved cysteine through the conserved F or W. A D gene is named only where the DNA matches it firmly. Expanded clones get a size class; other rows say once, few or many, or leave the size out.

cdr3_aa cdr3_nt j_call clone_size v_call d_call
CAISASGGEQYF TGTGCCATCAGCGCTTCCGGGGGCGAGCAGTACTTC TRBJ2-7 . TRBV3-1/TRBV3-2 .
CASSLPGADTEAFF TGTGCCAGCAGTTTACCAGGGGCCGACACTGAAGCTTTCTTT TRBJ1-1 . TRBV28 .
CASSLVAKSYNEQFF TGCGCCAGCAGCTTGGTAGCGAAGTCCTACAATGAGCAGTTCTTC TRBJ2-1 . TRBV5-1 .
CASSSGDPGGTQYF TGTGCCAGCAGCTCAGGGGACCCCGGCGGGACCCAGTACTTC TRBJ2-5 . TRBV7-2 .
CASSPHSGYEKLFF TGCGCCAGCAGCCCCCACAGTGGGTATGAAAAACTGTTTTTT TRBJ1-4 . TRBV4-1 .
CASSLQGSMNTEAFF TGTGCCAGCAGCCTACAGGGATCCATGAACACTGAAGCTTTCTTT TRBJ1-1 . TRBV14 .
CASSLGGMEQFF TGCGCCAGCAGCTTGGGAGGGATGGAGCAGTTCTTC TRBJ2-1 . TRBV5-1 .
CASTITGAVRNTEAFF TGTGCCAGCACCATCACGGGTGCGGTAAGAAACACTGAAGCTTTCTTT TRBJ1-1 . TRBV5-5 .
CASSRGGTQWEYF TGTGCCAGCAGCCGCGGGGGGACACAATGGGAGTACTTC TRBJ2-7 . TRBV5-4 TRBD2
CASSKVDSGEYNEQFF TGTGCCAGCAGCAAAGTGGATAGCGGGGAATACAATGAGCAGTTCTTC TRBJ2-1 . TRBV21-1 .
CAIPSGSGRISCYEQYF TGTGCCATCCCCAGTGGGAGCGGGAGGATCAGTTGTTACGAGCAGTACTTC TRBJ2-7 . TRBV10-3 TRBD2
CASSVGATTGTEAFF TGTGCCAGCAGCGTGGGGGCGACTACGGGCACTGAAGCTTTCTTT TRBJ1-1 . TRBV5-4 .
CASSPGTVRTEAFF TGTGCCAGCAGCCCAGGGACAGTGAGGACGGAAGCTTTCTTT TRBJ1-1 . TRBV7-3 TRBD1
CASSWGGGQYQETQYF TGCGCCAGCAGCTGGGGCGGGGGTCAGTACCAAGAGACCCAGTACTTC TRBJ2-5 . TRBV5-1 TRBD2
CASRRRDSSYSPLHF TGTGCCAGCAGGAGAAGGGACAGTTCATATTCACCCCTCCACTTT TRBJ1-6 . TRBV28 TRBD1
CASRFLGSNYEQYF TGTGCAAGTCGCTTTTTGGGCAGCAATTACGAGCAGTACTTC TRBJ2-7 . TRBV12-2 .
CASSQVKDFFSGANVLTF TGTGCCAGCAGCCAAGTGAAGGACTTCTTCTCTGGGGCCAACGTCCTGACTTTC TRBJ2-6 . TRBV3-1/TRBV3-2 .
CASSQTGEDGYTF TGTGCCAGCAGCCAGACAGGGGAGGATGGCTACACCTTC TRBJ1-2 . TRBV7-9 TRBD1
CSAKGDANSPLHF TGCAGCGCAAAGGGAGACGCGAATTCACCCCTCCACTTT TRBJ1-6 . TRBV29-1 .
CASSLSRVGITEAFF TGTGCCAGCAGTTTATCAAGGGTCGGGATCACTGAAGCTTTCTTT TRBJ1-1 . TRBV27 .
CASSSLTGGSPLHF TGTGCCAGCAGTTCCCTGACAGGGGGGTCACCCCTCCACTTT TRBJ1-6 . TRBV6-5 TRBD1
CASSTGFSPVDVLTDTQYF TGTGCCAGCTCGACAGGGTTTAGTCCAGTAGATGTATTGACAGATACGCAGTATTTT TRBJ2-3 . TRBV18 TRBD1
CSVAQGGGSPLHF TGCAGCGTCGCTCAGGGGGGTGGTTCACCCCTCCACTTT TRBJ1-6 . TRBV29-1 TRBD1
CAIGASGANQATQYF TGTGCCATCGGGGCTAGCGGGGCCAACCAGGCCACGCAGTATTTT TRBJ2-3 . TRBV10-3 TRBD2
CASGSSEAGGETQYF TGTGCTAGTGGTTCCTCGGAGGCGGGGGGAGAGACCCAGTACTTC TRBJ2-5 . TRBV12-5 TRBD2
CASSAQREGLGNEQFF TGTGCCAGTAGTGCTCAGCGGGAGGGCCTGGGCAATGAGCAGTTCTTC TRBJ2-1 . TRBV19 TRBD2
CASSQMNTEAFF TGTGCCAGCAGTCAGATGAACACTGAAGCTTTCTTT TRBJ1-1 . TRBV6-5 .
CASSEARGSITGELFF TGTGCCAGCAGTGAAGCGCGGGGGTCTATCACCGGGGAGCTGTTTTTT TRBJ2-2 . TRBV2 TRBD2
CASSPRGLRGTYEQYF TGTGCCAGCAGCCCCCGGGGTCTGAGGGGGACCTACGAGCAGTACTTC TRBJ2-7 . TRBV7-2 .
CASSVTSSTDTQYF TGTGCCAGCAGTGTGACTAGTAGCACAGATACGCAGTATTTT TRBJ2-3 . TRBV2 .
CAISTGTGKYGYTF TGTGCCATCAGTACCGGGACAGGGAAATATGGCTACACCTTC TRBJ1-2 . TRBV10-3 TRBD1
CATSETGGANTQYF TGTGCCACCAGTGAGACAGGAGGAGCTAATACGCAGTATTTT TRBJ2-3 . TRBV24-1 .
CASSLGLAGGSETQYF TGTGCCAGCAGCCTAGGACTAGCGGGGGGTTCGGAGACCCAGTACTTC TRBJ2-5 . TRBV5-5 TRBD2
CASSPGQGDTEAFF TGCGCCAGCAGCCCAGGACAGGGGGACACTGAAGCTTTCTTT TRBJ1-1 . TRBV5-1 TRBD1
CASSQGLAYGYTF TGTGCCAGCAGCCAGGGGCTGGCCTATGGCTACACCTTC TRBJ1-2 . TRBV3-1/TRBV3-2 .
CASSFSGQGAGDTQYF TGTGCCAGCAGCTTTTCGGGACAGGGGGCAGGAGATACGCAGTATTTT TRBJ2-3 once TRBV5-5 TRBD1
CASSFSGQGKGYGYTF TGTGCCAGCAGTTTTAGCGGACAGGGGAAGGGCTATGGCTACACCTTC TRBJ1-2 once TRBV28 TRBD1
CASSRQGAKGSTEAFF TGTGCCAGCAGCCGACAGGGGGCGAAAGGAAGTACTGAAGCTTTCTTT TRBJ1-1 . TRBV7-8 TRBD1
CASSDDQPQHF TGTGCCAGCAGTGACGATCAGCCCCAGCATTTT TRBJ1-5 . TRBV6-1 .
CASSLTPAGYTF TGTGCCAGCAGCTTAACCCCAGCGGGCTACACCTTC TRBJ1-2 once TRBV5-4 .
CASSPLVTGKFGGELFF TGCGCCAGCAGCCCGCTCGTGACAGGAAAGTTTGGCGGGGAGCTGTTTTTT TRBJ2-2 . TRBV5-1 .
CASRLQSWTEAFF TGTGCCAGCAGATTACAATCATGGACTGAAGCTTTCTTT TRBJ1-1 . TRBV6-5 .
CASAETRGYEQYF TGTGCCAGCGCGGAGACCAGAGGCTACGAGCAGTACTTC TRBJ2-7 . TRBV18 .
CASSPQGPTSYEQYF TGTGCCAGCAGTCCCCAGGGGCCGACTTCCTACGAGCAGTACTTC TRBJ2-7 . TRBV6-2/TRBV6-3 .
CASSPIEPSYTF TGTGCCAGCAGCCCTATAGAGCCGAGCTACACCTTC TRBJ1-2 . TRBV7-8 .
CASSSVRKAGADTQYF TGTGCCAGCAGTTCCGTAAGAAAAGCGGGAGCCGATACGCAGTATTTT TRBJ2-3 . TRBV28 TRBD2
CASSQGHRDEKLFF TGTGCCAGCAGCCAGGGACACAGAGATGAAAAACTGTTTTTT TRBJ1-4 . TRBV3-1/TRBV3-2 .
CASSLQGANTEAFF TGTGCCAGCAGTTTACAGGGGGCGAACACTGAAGCTTTCTTT TRBJ1-1 . TRBV27 TRBD1
CAIIASGTSYEQYF TGTGCCATCATAGCTAGCGGGACTTCCTACGAGCAGTACTTC TRBJ2-7 . TRBV10-3 TRBD2
CASTWTSVSSGANVLTF TGTGCCAGCACCTGGACTAGCGTTAGCTCTGGGGCCAACGTCCTGACTTTC TRBJ2-6 . TRBV11-2 TRBD2
CATKLKIQNTEAFF TGTGCCACCAAACTCAAGATTCAGAACACTGAAGCTTTCTTT TRBJ1-1 . TRBV10-3 .
CASSPGQQNTEAFF TGTGCCAGCTCGCCGGGACAGCAGAACACTGAAGCTTTCTTT TRBJ1-1 few TRBV18 TRBD1